Below, 16 T cell receptor beta chains from the same sample are listed, as sequenced in a study of CD8 T cells in seronegative destructive rheumatoid arthritis. Measured with immunoSEQ multiplex PCR; TCRdb has only the in-frame clones, and not every one. The repertoire holds 10,000 to 15,000 clones, with around 83% as singletons. The sample was CD8+ T cells from blood. The receptors originated from a woman aged 30 to 50 with seronegative destructive rheumatoid arthritis.

This clone has a single count. This rearrangement joins TRBV28 to TRBJ2-5; TRBD1 agrees at 12 bases. The DNA end lines up better with TRBJ2-7; the J call may be wrong. Germline CDR1 is MDHEN and CDR2 is SYDVKM. CDR3 length: 18 residues. The CDR3 here is CASSFGTGGVRGNYEQYF. The CDR3 DNA reads as TGTGCCAGCAGTTTCGGGACAGGGGGCGTTCGGGGGAACTACGAGCAGTACTTC.

J is TRBJ1-2 and V is TRBV5-4, with D possibly matching TRBD1 (6 bases). Per germline, CDR1 SGHNT and CDR2 YYREEE (reference sequence). The V end lost 2 bases, the J end lost 6 bases, and 11 bases lay between the germline ends. This CDR3 comprises 13 residues. In DNA form, the CDR3 reads TGTGCCAGCAGCTTACAGGGCTGGGATGGCTACACCTTC. Protein product: CASSLQGWDGYTF.

The chain is built from TRBV5-1 and TRBJ2-1, with TRBD2 as a possible D gene (6 bases). The CDR3 spans 15 residues. Germline CDR1 reads SGHRS; CDR2 reads YFSETQ. Trimming left V 5 bases short and J 4 bases short, with 16 bases between. CDR3 sequence reads: CASSARDGGYNEQFF. The CDR3 coding sequence is TGCGCCAGCAGTGCCCGGGACGGGGGATACAATGAGCAGTTCTTC.

This clone came up a few times. This chain links TRBV5-8 with TRBJ1-1; D gene ambiguous. Trimming pared 0 bases from V and 3 bases from J, leaving 9 bases between. CDR3 length: 14 residues. The germline CDR1 and CDR2 sequences are SGHTS and YDEGEE. In DNA form, the CDR3 reads TGTGCCAGCAGCTTGGACCTCCCAGACACTGAAGCTTTCTTT. Amino acid sequence: CASSLDLPDTEAFF.

The CDR3 nucleotides are TGTGCCAGCAGTCACCAGAGGGAGCTGGTGAACACTGAAGCTTTCTTT. This sequence encodes CASSHQRELVNTEAFF. The V and J genes are TRBV6-6 and TRBJ1-1, with D unresolved. Germline V gene sequence: CDR1 MNHNY, CDR2 SVGAGI (reference sequence). Trimming pared 5 bases from V and 0 bases from J, leaving 16 bases between. The CDR3 consists of 16 residues.

This chain connects TRBV11-2 to TRBJ2-7; 14 positions agree with TRBD2. The CDR3 is 17 amino acids. The J segment lost 2 bases and the V segment lost 3 bases, leaving 6 bases of the junction unmatched. CDR1 is SGHAT and CDR2 is FQNNGV in the germline V gene. CDR3 DNA sequence: TGTGCCAGCAGCTTGACTAGCGGGGGGGAACATCCCTACGAGCAGTACGTC. It translates to CASSLTSGGEHPYEQYV.

The rearrangement joins TRBV28 to TRBJ2-7; 11 positions agree with TRBD1. The V and J ends lost 2 bases and 2 bases, in that order; junction bases with no gene match: 5. The length of the CDR3 is 16 residues. Germline lookup yields CDR1 MDHEN and CDR2 SYDVKM. Written as DNA, the CDR3 is TGTGCCAGCAGTTTACCCCCGGGACAGGGGGCCTACGAGCAGTACTTC. Its translation: CASSLPPGQGAYEQYF.

This clone was counted between two and nine times. One base separates it from a far larger clone, so it is likely a read error. The identical CDR3 is also encoded by other nucleotide sequences in the sample. The chain employs TRBV5-6 and TRBJ2-7; D not certain. Germline loops: CDR1 SGHDT, CDR2 YYEEEE. Trimming pared 2 bases from V and 6 bases from J, leaving 12 bases between. The length of the CDR3 is 13 residues. CDR3 loop: CASSLMGAGEQYF. For the CDR3, the DNA is TGTGCCAGCAGCTTAATGGGTGCAGGCGAGCAGTACTTC.

The CDR3 nucleotides are TGTGCCAGCAGTTACAGGGGACCCGCAGATACGCAGTATTTT. The encoded protein is CASSYRGPADTQYF. The chain employs TRBV7-9 and TRBJ2-3; TRBD1 agrees at 7 bases. The CDR3 spans 14 residues. The trim removed 6 bases at V and 4 bases at J, leaving 7 bases unmatched. Germline V CDR1 and CDR2: SEHNR, FQNEAQ (reference sequence).

The DNA for the CDR3 is TGTGCCACCAGCCCTCATGCACAGGGGGGTACCTACAATGAGCAGTTCTTC. Translating gives CATSPHAQGGTYNEQFF. This chain uses TRBV15 with TRBJ2-1; 8 bases align to TRBD1. Germline values: CDR1 LNHNV, CDR2 YYDKDF (reference sequence). V shed 5 bases, J shed 2 bases, and the junction held 11 bases outside the gene matches. The CDR3 sequence is 17 residues long.

The V gene is TRBV13, the J gene TRBJ1-1; D is possibly TRBD1 (6 bases). This CDR3 is built from 14 residues. From germline, CDR1 is PRHDT and CDR2 FYEKMQ (reference sequence). Trimming removed 0 bases at V and 5 bases at J, with 10 bases between. CDR3 DNA sequence: TGTGCCAGCAGCTTAGGAGGGGGAAGGACTGAAGCTTTCTTT. Residues: CASSLGGGRTEAFF. Together with reference TRBV13 and TRBJ1-1, the CDR3 gives the full variable domain: AAGVIQSPRHLIKEKRETATLKCYPIPRHDTVYWYQQGPGQDPQFLISFYEKMQSDKGSIPDRFSAQQFSDYHSELNMSSLELGDSALYFCASSLGGGRTEAFFGQGTRLTVV.

This chain joins TRBV4-1 and TRBJ2-3, with 9 positions matching TRBD2. Germline-derived CDR1 and CDR2 are MGHRA and YSYEKL. This CDR3 comprises 18 residues. V was pared by 0 bases and J by 2 bases, with 9 bases of the junction left unmatched. Here the CDR3 reads CASSQDWRGGPNTDTQYF. Written as DNA, the CDR3 is TGCGCCAGCAGCCAAGATTGGCGGGGGGGCCCTAACACAGATACGCAGTATTTT.

The V and J genes are TRBV4-1 and TRBJ2-2, with D maybe TRBD1 (6 bases). The CDR3 is made up of 16 amino acids. Trimming shortened V by 1 base and J by 6 bases, and 15 bases separated the two germline ends. The germline V gene encodes CDR1 MGHRA and CDR2 YSYEKL. The CDR3, as DNA: TGCGCCAGCAGCCAAGGAGTCAGGGGACCGTCCGGGGAGCTGTTTTTT. Protein: CASSQGVRGPSGELFF.

V usage is TRBV28 and J usage is TRBJ2-1; TRBD1 is a possible D gene (8 bases). In germline, CDR1 is MDHEN, CDR2 SYDVKM. Trimming took off 4 bases at V and 16 bases at J, with 23 bases between the two ends. CDR3 length: 14 amino acids. In DNA form, the CDR3 reads TGTGCCAGCAGTTACTCCGGGGGGACAGGTTTCCAATTCTTC. It encodes CASSYSGGTGFQFF. Looking up the rest from reference TRBV28 and TRBJ2-1 gives the full variable domain: DVKVTQSSRYLVKRTGEKVFLECVQDMDHENMFWYRQDPGLGLRLIYFSYDVKMKEKGDIPEGYSVSREKKERFSLILESASTNQTSMYLCASSYSGGTGFQFFGPGTRLTVL.

This clone has a single count. This sequence joins TRBV7-6 and TRBJ1-1; no firm D call. V gave up 3 bases and J gave up 3 bases, with 11 bases separating them. Germline V gene lookup returns CDR1 SGHVS and CDR2 FNYEAQ. There are 14 residues in the CDR3. CDR3 in DNA: TGTGCCAGCAGCTTCCAGGCCGGGGACACTGAAGCTTTCTTT. Its translation: CASSFQAGDTEAFF.

The count of this clone is one. This chain connects TRBV27 to TRBJ1-1; no definite D call. V lost 8 bases and J 0 bases, leaving 10 bases between the germline ends. Germline V gives CDR1 MNHEY, CDR2 SMNVEV (reference sequence). The CDR3 length is 13 residues. CDR3 loop: CASSHYLNTEAFF. The CDR3 region has the DNA TGTGCCAGCTCCCACTACCTGAACACTGAAGCTTTCTTT.